This T cell receptor (beta chain) was sequenced for a study of spatial heterogeneity in lung cancer (dated by TCRdb to between 2017 and 2020). Notes on the research overall: Beta-chain transcripts were consistently detected in greater numbers than alpha-chain transcripts, which likely reflects a higher abundance of beta-chain transcripts. Both alpha and beta chains were TCR-sequenced in 200 to 250 tumor regions, roughly 70 matched nontumor lung samples and 56 PBMC samples obtained at surgery. In the raw uncorrected reads, each unique combination of TCR and UMI appeared more than ten times on average. In tumor regions, TCR transcript counts showed a strong correlation with a T cell transcriptional module score from matched bulk RNA-seq. The study quantitatively compared TCR alpha and beta repertoires across multiple tumor regions, matched nontumor lung and blood in non-small cell lung cancer. TCR repertoire features were related to nonsynonymous mutation counts determined by whole-exome sequencing of tumor tissue. Broader findings and caveats from the paper: The number of expanded intratumoral alpha and beta TCRs correlated with the tumor nonsynonymous mutation count. TCR-seq was estimated to cover only approximately 7% of tumor T cells for alpha chains and 13% for beta chains. Confirming at a functional level the hypothesis that regional TCRs recognize regional mutations was considered to require additional single-cell paired TCR alpha and beta sequencing. Counts of ubiquitous and regional expanded TCRs correlated with counts of ubiquitous and regional nonsynonymous mutations, respectively.

Sample time point, as interpreted from the label and publication: sample taken at primary tumor resection. Samples were obtained from about 75 patients with early-stage, untreated non-small cell lung cancer from the lung TRACERx cohort. TCR sequencing used whole RNA extracted from tumor and nontumor lung tissue, or from cryopreserved PBMC samples, without cell sorting. A patient was chosen for TCR sequencing only when enough RNA was available from at least two tumor regions. Before selection, tumor and adjacent nontumor lung specimens were reviewed by a lung pathologist. To prepare the library, 5' RACE was applied. Instrument used: NextSeq 500. In the TCR library protocol, a unique molecular identifier was attached to each TCR cDNA molecule so that PCR and sequencing errors could be corrected. The source study handled its data this way. TCR identification, UMI-based error correction and CDR3 extraction were performed with Decombinator tools. TCRs above a frequency of 2 per 1,000, corresponding to the top 1% of the tumor frequency distribution, were defined as expanded. Expanded tumor TCRs statistically deemed absent (corrected P<0.05) from at least one tumor region were classed as regional, and all other expanded tumor TCRs were classed as ubiquitous. Rényi diversity was computed with the R vegan package after subsampling each repertoire 100 times to 5,000 TCRs. To build CDR3 similarity networks, amino acid triplet string-kernel similarity was used, and CDR3s were connected when their pairwise similarity was above 0.82. Starting from the raw public reads, TCRdb applied fastp trimming at Q25, assembled clones with MiXCR and retained in-frame beta chains. Each record represents a unique CDR3 protein, reported with the most common genes and DNA among its rows. TCRdb's processing, not the authors', yielded these V and J calls. For this sample there are over 15,000 distinct CDR3 sequences; over 7% appear just once. The ten largest account for 20% to 25% of the sample.

This clonotype was seen repeatedly, ten times or more. The antigen it recognizes is unknown. Qualities for individual bases were not recorded, and no much larger clone is one base off. Inclusive of the bounding cysteine and phenylalanine, the CDR3 is 15 residues long. The sequence is cut down to CDR3 DNA, 45 bases in frame from base 1. CDR1 and CDR2 were assigned from the germline V gene as LGHNA and YNFKEQ. V sheds 0 bases and J sheds 1 base, leaving 9 bases between their ends. The sequence came from a female donor with early-stage non-small cell lung cancer. The chain is encoded by TRBV4-2 joined to TRBJ1-1; no D segment can be confidently identified. The source material was lung tumor tissue, sampled at surgery. The CDR3 region reads CASSQDLAQNTEAFF. The sequence in DNA is TGTGCCAGCAGCCAAGATCTTGCACAGAACACTGAAGCTTTCTTT.